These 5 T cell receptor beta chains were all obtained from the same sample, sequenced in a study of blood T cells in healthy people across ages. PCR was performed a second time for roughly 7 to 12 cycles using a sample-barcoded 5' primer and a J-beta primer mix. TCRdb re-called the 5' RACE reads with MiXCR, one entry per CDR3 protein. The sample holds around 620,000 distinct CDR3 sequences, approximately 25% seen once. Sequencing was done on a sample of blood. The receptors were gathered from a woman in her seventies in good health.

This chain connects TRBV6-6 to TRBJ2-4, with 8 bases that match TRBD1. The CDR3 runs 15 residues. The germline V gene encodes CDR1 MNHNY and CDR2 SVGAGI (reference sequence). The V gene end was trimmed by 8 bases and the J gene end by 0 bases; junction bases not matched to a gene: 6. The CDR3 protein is CASSQGALAKNIQYF. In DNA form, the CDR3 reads TGTGCCAGCTCGCAGGGGGCTCTAGCCAAAAACATTCAGTACTTC.

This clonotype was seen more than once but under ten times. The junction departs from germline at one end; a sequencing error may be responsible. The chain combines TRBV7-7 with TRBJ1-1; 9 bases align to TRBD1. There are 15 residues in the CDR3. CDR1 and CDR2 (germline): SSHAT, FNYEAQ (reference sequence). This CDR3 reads CASSRKTGGKAEAFF. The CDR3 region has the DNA TGTGCCAGCAGCAGGAAGACAGGGGGTAAGGCTGAAGCCTTCTTT.

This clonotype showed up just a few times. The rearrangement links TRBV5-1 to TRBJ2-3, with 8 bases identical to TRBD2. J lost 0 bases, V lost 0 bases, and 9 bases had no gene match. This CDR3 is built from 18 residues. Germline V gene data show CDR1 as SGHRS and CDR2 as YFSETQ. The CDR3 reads CASSLGAGGQKSTDTQYF. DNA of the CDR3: TGCGCCAGCAGCTTGGGCGCGGGGGGCCAAAAAAGCACAGATACGCAGTATTTT.

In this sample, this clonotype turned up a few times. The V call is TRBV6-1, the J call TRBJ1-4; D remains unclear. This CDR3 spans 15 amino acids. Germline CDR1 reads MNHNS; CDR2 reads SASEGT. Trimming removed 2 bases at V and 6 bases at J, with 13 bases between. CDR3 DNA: TGTGCCAGCAGTGAAACCCAGGCCCAATATGAAAAACTGTTTTTT. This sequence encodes CASSETQAQYEKLFF.

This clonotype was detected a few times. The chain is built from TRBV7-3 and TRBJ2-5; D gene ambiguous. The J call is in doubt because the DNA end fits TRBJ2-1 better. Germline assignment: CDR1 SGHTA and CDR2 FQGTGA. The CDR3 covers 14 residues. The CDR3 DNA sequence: TGTGCCAGCAGCTTAGACCCGGGTAACAATGAGCAGTTCTTC. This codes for CASSLDPGNNEQFF.